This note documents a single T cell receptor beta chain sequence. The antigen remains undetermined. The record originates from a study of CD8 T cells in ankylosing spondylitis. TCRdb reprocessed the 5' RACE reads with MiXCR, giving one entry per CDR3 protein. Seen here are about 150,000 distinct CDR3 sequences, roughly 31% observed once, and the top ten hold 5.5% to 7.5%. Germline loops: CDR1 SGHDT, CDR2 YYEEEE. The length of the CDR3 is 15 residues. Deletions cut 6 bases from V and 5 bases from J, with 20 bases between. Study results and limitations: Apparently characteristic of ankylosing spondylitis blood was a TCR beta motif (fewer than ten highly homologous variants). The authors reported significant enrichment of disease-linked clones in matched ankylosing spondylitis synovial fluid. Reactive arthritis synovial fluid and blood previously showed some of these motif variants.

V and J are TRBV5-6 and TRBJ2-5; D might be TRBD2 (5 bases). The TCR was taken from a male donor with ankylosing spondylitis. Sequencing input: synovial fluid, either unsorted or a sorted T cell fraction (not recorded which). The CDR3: CASTLAGVVAETQYF. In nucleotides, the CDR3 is TGTGCCAGCACCCTGGCCGGGGTAGTGGCTGAGACCCAGTACTTC.